This T cell receptor (beta chain) is drawn from a study of blood T cells in healthy people across ages. About the research overall: T cells yielded about one barcoded beta molecule per two cells through template switching.

A J-beta primer mix and a sample-barcoded 5' primer were used in a second PCR of roughly 6 to 12 cycles. Every individual sample yielded 2.5 million or more paired-end reads (each containing CDR3). Using its own MiXCR run on the 5' RACE reads, TCRdb lists one record per CDR3 protein. This sample has about 1.5 million distinct CDR3 sequences, with around 39% found just once. In this sample, this clonotype turned up a few times. Germline assignment: CDR1 GTSNPN and CDR2 SVGIG (reference sequence). CDR3 length equals 11 residues. The J gene is TRBJ2-5, the V gene TRBV30; tentatively, D is TRBD1 (6 bases). The last part of the DNA fits TRBJ2-7 better; the J call may be wrong. Source material: blood. The receptor was derived from a woman aged 18-29 years in good health. The CDR3 DNA follows: TGTGCCCTAAACACAGGGACCGAGCAGTACTTC. Protein: CALNTGTEQYF.